A single sample gave rise to the 3 T cell receptor beta chains below, sequenced in a study of blood T cells in healthy people across ages. Together with a sample-barcoded 5' primer, a J-beta primer mix was included in a second PCR lasting roughly 6 to 12 cycles. TCRdb reprocessed the 5' RACE reads via MiXCR and lists one record per CDR3 protein. The sample yields 870,000 or so distinct CDR3 sequences, 25% to 30% seen once. The source material was blood. Source of these receptors: a woman older than 75 in good health.

This clonotype has more than one count but fewer than ten. The V gene is TRBV20-1, the J gene TRBJ2-5; D gene uncertain. The V gene's germline CDR1 is DFQATT and CDR2 SNEGSKA (reference sequence). This CDR3 region has 13 residues. Trimming took off 6 bases at V and 4 bases at J, with 15 bases between the two ends. CDR3 nucleotide sequence: TGCAGTGCCAGTGGGGTCGAGAGAGAGACCCAGTACTTC. Translating it yields CSASGVERETQYF.

V is TRBV6-6 and J is TRBJ2-2; 10 bases line up with TRBD1. This CDR3 region has 16 residues. In germline, CDR1 is MNHNY, CDR2 SVGAGI (reference sequence). The J segment lost 5 bases and the V segment lost 5 bases, leaving 8 bases of the junction unmatched. CDR3: CASSTGQGLTTGELFF. The CDR3 DNA is TGTGCCAGCAGTACGGGACAGGGGCTAACGACCGGGGAGCTGTTTTTT.

This clonotype came up a few times. The gene calls are TRBV3-1 and TRBJ2-5; 8 nucleotides match TRBD1. Germline V gene lookup returns CDR1 LGHDT and CDR2 YNNKEL (reference sequence). The CDR3 contains 16 residues. Unmatched junction bases numbered 8, after V lost 3 bases and J lost 2 bases. In DNA form, the CDR3 reads TGTGCCAGCAGCCATTTATCCGGACAGGGACAAGAGACCCAGTACTTC. It codes for CASSHLSGQGQETQYF.